This T cell receptor beta chain was documented in a study of T cell responses to AZD1222 COVID-19 vaccine. Here immunoSEQ multiplex PCR was the method, and the copy in TCRdb shows in-frame clones only, minus some. This sample has around 100,000 clones; 85% to 95% occur once, and the top ten carry more than 1.5%. As to this clone: Its specificity is not known.

Overall study results and limits: A mostly white British donor set with more females was recruited, and clonal diversity was possibly underestimated. Only six or seven AZD1222 recipients tested seropositive at baseline.

V lost 6 bases, J lost 3 bases, and 10 bases stayed unmatched. Germline V gives CDR1 LNHDA, CDR2 SQIVND (reference sequence). The CDR3 sequence is 15 residues long. Specimen: peripheral blood, collected on day 0 of AZD1222 vaccination. The clonotype was recovered from an adult in good health. This sequence joins TRBV19 and TRBJ1-1; 7 nucleotides agree with TRBD1. CDR3 protein: CASSQGVGGDTEAFF. DNA of the CDR3: TGTGCCAGTAGCCAGGGGGTCGGAGGGGACACTGAAGCTTTCTTT.